These 29 T cell receptor beta chains came from one sample sequenced in a study of chemoradiotherapy in HPV16-positive cancers. Using immunoSEQ multiplex PCR, the repertoire was profiled, and TCRdb retains in-frame clones only, with some absent. The table has roughly 15,000 clones, 79% seen once. The biological material was taken from a patient who underwent chemoradiotherapy. Receptors were obtained from a human donor with HPV-associated anogenital cancer.

The J gene is TRBJ1-6, the V gene TRBV27; possibly TRBD1 for D (5 bases). Trimming removed 9 bases at V and 0 bases at J, with 12 bases between. The CDR3 is made up of 15 amino acids. Germline V lookup: CDR1 MNHEY, CDR2 SMNVEV (reference sequence). CDR3 in amino acids: CASRLRGSYNSPLHF. The CDR3 DNA sequence: TGTGCCAGTCGATTGAGGGGCTCCTATAATTCACCCCTCCACTTT.

This clone was observed a few times. J is TRBJ2-7 and V is TRBV7-2; possible D gene TRBD2, 5 bases. Germline V gene sequence: CDR1 SGHTA, CDR2 FQGNSA. V was pared by 2 bases and J by 6 bases, with 8 bases between. The CDR3 has 12 amino acids. The CDR3 DNA follows: TGTGCCAGCAGCTTACTCGGGGTCGAGCAGTACTTC. Translated: CASSLLGVEQYF.

A few counts support this clone. V and J are TRBV30 and TRBJ1-2; TRBD1 agrees at 9 bases. Germline lookup yields CDR1 GTSNPN and CDR2 SVGIG (reference sequence). The CDR3 is 15 amino acids. Unmatched junction bases numbered 13, after V lost 4 bases and J lost 7 bases. CDR3 DNA: TGTGCCTGGAAACGCTACCCTGGGACAGGGTCTGGCTACACCTTC. Its protein is CAWKRYPGTGSGYTF. The full variable domain, completed using reference TRBV30 and TRBJ1-2, is SQTIHQWPATLVQPVGSPLSLECTVEGTSNPNLYWYRQAAGRGLQLLFYSVGIGQISSEVPQNLSASRPQDRQFILSSKKLLLSDSGFYLCAWKRYPGTGSGYTFGSGTRLTVV.

The chain is built from TRBV19 and TRBJ2-7; tentatively, D is TRBD1 (6 bases). Per the germline V gene, CDR1 is LNHDA and CDR2 is SQIVND (reference sequence). Between the trimmed V and J ends, which lost 3 bases and 3 bases, there was a span of 15 bases. The CDR3 has 15 amino acids. The CDR3 is CASSIKIGGVYEQYF. The CDR3 DNA follows: TGTGCCAGTAGTATTAAGATTGGGGGCGTCTACGAGCAGTACTTC.

The rearrangement links TRBV9 to TRBJ2-1; 10 bases are shared with TRBD1. The CDR3 covers 19 residues. The V gene's germline CDR1 is SGDLS and CDR2 YYNGEE. V gave up 2 bases and J gave up 4 bases; unmatched junction bases: 15. The CDR3 region is CASSVYSTGGSGAYNEQFF. CDR3 bases: TGTGCCAGCAGCGTCTACTCGACAGGGGGCAGCGGGGCATACAATGAGCAGTTCTTC. Combining the CDR3 with reference TRBV9 and TRBJ2-1 gives the whole variable domain DSGVTQTPKHLITATGQRVTLRCSPRSGDLSVYWYQQSLDQGLQFLIQYYNGEERAKGNILERFSAQQFPDLHSELNLSSLELGDSALYFCASSVYSTGGSGAYNEQFFGPGTRLTVL.

J is TRBJ2-5 and V is TRBV6-5, with TRBD1 matching 9 bases. Germline V gives CDR1 MNHEY, CDR2 SVGAGI. The CDR3 has 13 amino acids. Trimming took 8 bases from V and 3 from J; bases not matched to a gene: 4. DNA for the CDR3: TGTGCCAGCCGGGGACAGGGAAAAGAGACCCAGTACTTC. Encoded protein: CASRGQGKETQYF.

The V call is TRBV7-8, the J call TRBJ2-7; D unresolved. Germline V gene sequence: CDR1 SGHVS, CDR2 FQNEAQ. V lost 5 bases and J lost 2, with 16 bases in between. The CDR3 extends over 15 amino acids. The DNA of the CDR3 is TGTGCCAGCAGCCCGCGCCTGATTTCTACCTACGAGCAGTACTTC. Its protein product is CASSPRLISTYEQYF.

The V and J genes are TRBV11-2 and TRBJ2-5, with 9 bases that match TRBD2. The germline CDR1 and CDR2 sequences are SGHAT and FQNNGV. The CDR3 has 16 residues. With 5 bases clipped from V and 5 bases from J, the junction kept 12 bases outside the gene matches. CDR3 sequence: CASSPGTSFILETQYF. The DNA for the CDR3 is TGTGCCAGCAGCCCCGGGACTAGCTTTATTTTGGAGACCCAGTACTTC.

J is TRBJ2-7 and V is TRBV19; 10 bases line up with TRBD1. From germline, CDR1 is LNHDA and CDR2 SQIVND (reference sequence). Trimming cost V 5 bases and J 7 bases; bases outside gene matches: 8. CDR3 length: 14 residues. CDR3 amino acids: CASSPSTGGFEQYF. The CDR3 DNA is TGTGCCAGTAGTCCGTCGACAGGGGGCTTTGAGCAGTACTTC.

This clone has a handful of counts. The chain combines TRBV4-1 with TRBJ2-1; tentative D call: TRBD2 (6 bases). Germline loops: CDR1 MGHRA, CDR2 YSYEKL. V dropped 4 bases and J dropped 5 bases, with 9 bases sitting between them. The CDR3 runs to 13 residues. In DNA form, the CDR3 reads TGCGCCAGCAGCCTCCGACTAGACAATGAGCAGTTCTTC. Translating gives CASSLRLDNEQFF.

Only one count was recorded for this clone. This chain joins TRBV27 and TRBJ2-7, with D possibly being TRBD1 or TRBD2 (5 bases each). Per germline, CDR1 MNHEY and CDR2 SMNVEV (reference sequence). V lost 6 bases to trimming and J lost 6 bases, with 21 bases between them. CDR3 length: 15 residues. For the CDR3, the DNA is TGTGCCAGCAGCTCCGCCGGGACCTCTTTTCGCGAGCAGTACTTC. This encodes CASSSAGTSFREQYF.

The rearrangement joins TRBV4-3 to TRBJ2-7; D unresolved. This CDR3 is 17 amino acids long. In germline, CDR1 is LGHNA, CDR2 YSLEER. The ends were cut back, 1 base at V and 3 bases at J, with 19 bases in the middle. The CDR3 nucleotides are TGCGCCAGCAGCCAAGGCGTAAGGGTCGGTTCCTTCTACGAGCAGTACTTC. It translates to CASSQGVRVGSFYEQYF.

The chain couples TRBV4-3 to TRBJ2-5, with 15 bases fitting TRBD2. Per the germline V gene, CDR1 is LGHNA and CDR2 is YSLEER. This CDR3 has 16 amino acids. V shed 4 bases and J 2 bases; nucleotides not matched to a gene: 2. The CDR3 loop reads CASSPGTSGGQETQYF. CDR3 nucleotides: TGCGCCAGCAGCCCGGGGACTAGCGGGGGGCAAGAGACCCAGTACTTC.

This clone is a singleton in its sample. V and J are TRBV6-6 and TRBJ2-2, with 9 nucleotides matching TRBD1. Germline CDR1 and CDR2: MNHNY and SVGAGI (reference sequence). J gave up 8 bases and V 7 bases, and 11 bases lay outside the gene matches. The CDR3 runs 15 residues. The DNA for the CDR3 is TGTGCCAGCAATTCCCGGGACAGGGCTTCGGGGGAGCTGTTTTTT. Its translation: CASNSRDRASGELFF.

The chain joins TRBV15 to TRBJ2-3; D may correspond to TRBD1 or TRBD2 (5 bases each). The CDR3 is 16 amino acids. The germline V gene has CDR1 LNHNV and CDR2 YYDKDF (reference sequence). The V end was cut by 1 base, the J end by 0 bases, with 11 bases between. The CDR3 region is CATSRGTGTSTDTQYF. CDR3 in DNA: TGTGCCACCAGCAGAGGAACGGGGACCAGCACAGATACGCAGTATTTT.

This chain connects TRBV15 to TRBJ2-7, with unresolved D. V dropped 1 base and J dropped 6 bases, with 10 bases sitting between them. The CDR3 totals 13 residues. The germline V gene encodes CDR1 LNHNV and CDR2 YYDKDF (reference sequence). The CDR3 sequence is CATSRALYGEQYF. The CDR3 coding sequence is TGTGCCACCAGCAGAGCGCTCTACGGCGAGCAGTACTTC.

V and J are TRBV5-1 and TRBJ2-1; 14 bases align to TRBD2. The V gene end was trimmed by 3 bases and the J gene end by 9 bases; junction bases not matched to a gene: 8. This CDR3 is built from 16 residues. Germline assignment: CDR1 SGHRS and CDR2 YFSETQ. Here the CDR3 DNA reads TGCGCCAGCAGCTGGTTTGGGACTAGCGGGGGTGGTGAGCAGTTCTTC. Translating gives CASSWFGTSGGGEQFF.

J is TRBJ2-7 and V is TRBV14, with no clear D. Between the trimmed V and J ends, which lost 0 bases and 3 bases, there was a span of 12 bases. Germline values: CDR1 SGHDN, CDR2 FVKESK. The CDR3 has 15 amino acids. The CDR3 bases are TGTGCCAGCAGCCAAGATCCGGAGAGCTACTACGAGCAGTACTTC. Translating it yields CASSQDPESYYEQYF. The full variable domain, completed using reference TRBV14 and TRBJ2-7, is EAGVTQFPSHSVIEKGQTVTLRCDPISGHDNLYWYRRVMGKEIKFLLHFVKESKQDESGMPNNRFLAERTGGTYSTLKVQPAELEDSGVYFCASSQDPESYYEQYFGPGTRLTVT.

The chain recombines TRBV2 with TRBJ1-6; TRBD1 matches at 8 bases. This CDR3 region has 15 residues. Per the germline V gene, CDR1 is SNHLY and CDR2 is FYNNEI. V trimming: 2 bases; J trimming: 7 bases; junction bases outside the gene matches: 4. The CDR3 region has the DNA TGTGCCAGCAGTGAACAGGGGGCTATCAATTCACCCCTCCACTTT. Amino acids: CASSEQGAINSPLHF.

This clone appeared a few times. V usage is TRBV2 and J usage is TRBJ2-1, with a weak D call TRBD1 (6 bases). Per the germline V gene, CDR1 is SNHLY and CDR2 is FYNNEI. CDR3 size: 13 residues. V shed 8 bases and J shed 1 base, with 9 bases lying between them. The CDR3 is CASVGQSYNEQFF. The CDR3, as DNA: TGTGCCAGCGTTGGACAGTCCTACAATGAGCAGTTCTTC.

J is TRBJ2-7 and V is TRBV5-1; D is unresolved. Per the germline V gene, CDR1 is SGHRS and CDR2 is YFSETQ. The CDR3 is 13 amino acids. The V end was cut by 1 base, the J end by 5 bases, with 10 bases between. The CDR3 here is CASSLLASDEQYF. DNA for the CDR3: TGCGCCAGCAGCTTGTTGGCATCTGACGAGCAGTACTTC.

This sequence joins TRBV7-9 and TRBJ2-1, with D maybe TRBD1 (6 bases). CDR1 SEHNR and CDR2 FQNEAQ come from the germline V gene (reference sequence). V was clipped by 5 bases and J by 7 bases, with 21 bases between them. The CDR3 has 16 amino acids. The CDR3 DNA reads TGTGCCAGCAGCCCCTTACAGGGCGCTTCGTGGAATGAGCAGTTCTTC. Residues: CASSPLQGASWNEQFF.

The J gene is TRBJ1-1, the V gene TRBV7-9, with 10 bases fitting TRBD1. The CDR3 covers 16 residues. Trimming cost V 5 bases and J 7 bases; bases outside gene matches: 13. Germline loops: CDR1 SEHNR, CDR2 FQNEAQ (reference sequence). CDR3 sequence reads: CASSPTRDRGRDEAFF. CDR3 sequence (DNA): TGTGCCAGCAGCCCCACTAGGGACAGGGGACGGGATGAAGCTTTCTTT.

This chain links TRBV21-1 with TRBJ2-5; TRBD1, the table's D call, was not compared with the DNA. TRBV21-1 is reported as a pseudogene. CDR3 length: 12 residues. CDR3 residues: CASRNRGETQYF. Written as DNA, the CDR3 is TGTGCCAGCAGGAACAGGGGTGAGACCCAGTACTTC.

A single count supports this clone. The rearrangement joins TRBV6-1 to TRBJ1-2, with D tentatively TRBD1 (5 bases). CDR3 length: 15 residues. Germline V gene data show CDR1 as MNHNS and CDR2 as SASEGT. With 3 bases removed from V and 4 bases from J, the gap between germline ends came to 15 bases. The chain's CDR3 is CASSDTPLDSYGYTF. CDR3 coding DNA: TGTGCCAGCAGTGATACTCCCCTCGACAGCTATGGCTACACCTTC.

The chain couples TRBV15 to TRBJ1-5, with TRBD1 matching 9 bases. The CDR3 sequence is 15 residues long. Germline CDR1 and CDR2: LNHNV and YYDKDF (reference sequence). Germline trimming cut 2 bases from V and 5 bases from J; bases unmatched to any gene: 4. CDR3 sequence reads: CATSRQRTGDQPQHF. CDR3 in DNA: TGTGCCACCAGCAGACAGCGGACAGGGGATCAGCCCCAGCATTTT.

The rearrangement joins TRBV18 to TRBJ1-1; unclear D gene. Germline CDR1 reads KGHSH; CDR2 reads LQKENI. The CDR3 totals 19 residues. V lost 3 bases and J lost 1, with 24 bases in between. Here the CDR3 DNA reads TGTGCCAGCTCACCTTTTAGCTCAAACTCGGCGGACTCGAACACTGAAGCTTTCTTT. It codes for CASSPFSSNSADSNTEAFF.

The chain carries TRBV18 and TRBJ2-1; 7 nucleotides align to TRBD1. The germline V gene has CDR1 KGHSH and CDR2 LQKENI. The V and J ends lost 4 bases and 5 bases, in that order; junction bases with no gene match: 11. The CDR3 length is 16 residues. CDR3 region: CASSRLGTEINNEQFF. For the CDR3, the DNA is TGTGCCAGCTCACGATTGGGGACAGAAATAAACAATGAGCAGTTCTTC.

The J gene is TRBJ2-7, the V gene TRBV7-8, with 7 bases matching TRBD1. From germline, CDR1 is SGHVS and CDR2 FQNEAQ. The CDR3 totals 12 residues. The J segment lost 6 bases and the V segment lost 1 base, leaving 0 bases of the junction unmatched. As DNA, the CDR3 is TGTGCCAGCAGCTTAGACAGGGGCGAGCAGTACTTC. It encodes CASSLDRGEQYF.